This T cell receptor beta chain was documented in a study of OX40 agonist ivuxolimab in advanced cancers. Looking at the study overall: The costimulatory receptor OX40 (CD134) was targeted by ivuxolimab, a fully human IgG2 agonistic monoclonal antibody. Intravenous ivuxolimab was administered to patients every 2 weeks at six dose levels: 0.01, 0.1, 0.3, 1.5, 3 and 10 mg/kg. Of the roughly 51 patients in dose escalation, 19 had hepatocellular carcinoma, about 15 had melanoma, 9 had renal cell carcinoma and 9 had head and neck cancer. The dose-escalation cohort was about 83% male with a mean age of approximately 59 years, ranging from roughly 23 to 80. Prior anti-PD-1, anti-PD-L1 or anti-CTLA-4 therapy was permitted, and approximately 42% of dose-escalation patients had received checkpoint inhibitors. Three dose-escalation patients achieved partial responses, one with hepatocellular carcinoma and two with cutaneous melanoma. The point of sequencing TCRbeta in the periphery was to test whether ivuxolimab changed TCR sequence diversity and drove clonal T-cell expansion. The monotherapy dose-escalation portion (N ≈ 55 patients) of the phase I ivuxolimab trial is reported in the paper. Broader findings and caveats from the paper: Which antigens the clonally expanded peripheral T cells were specific for was not determined. Clonal expansion of both CD4+ and CD8+ blood T cells was observed from baseline to week 6 at doses 0.1 to 3.0 mg/kg. Low levels of normalized T-cell clonal expansion were also seen in some nonresponding patients. After ivuxolimab, more expanded clones were found on average in CD8+ T cells than in CD4+ T cells. In partial responders in the 0.1-3.0 mg/kg groups, normalized peripheral clonal expansion was found to be among the lowest, especially among CD8+ T cells.

Patients with autoimmune disease history or receiving systemic immunosuppression were excluded from the trial. Peripheral blood for TCR sequencing was collected from all dose cohorts at baseline, on cycle 4 day 1, and on cycle 7 day 1. The samples were drawn from a first-in-human, open-label, multicenter phase I dose-escalation trial of ivuxolimab. Adults with locally advanced or metastatic melanoma, renal cell carcinoma, hepatocellular carcinoma or head and neck squamous cell carcinoma were enrolled in the trial. CD4+ and CD8+ T cells were sorted separately from peripheral blood before TCR sequencing. For sequencing of the TCRbeta CDR3 region, genomic DNA was extracted from the sorted cells. The immunoSEQ Assay was used to sequence the TCRbeta CDR3 regions. Held by TCRdb, this immuneACCESS table contains in-frame sequences only and omits some clones. Under half of the omission traces to an unresolved V gene where checked; the cause of the rest is unknown. A total of about 36,000 clones appear in this sample, about 70% of them only once. The ten biggest clones cover around 18% of the sample.

CDR1 is given as SGHTA and CDR2 as FQGNSA, both from the germline V gene. From its cysteine to its phenylalanine, the CDR3 spans 13 amino acids. The CDR3 DNA has 39 bases and is translated from base 1. This clone was observed a handful of times. Its antigen remains undetermined. An end of the junction differs from the germline gene, which may be a read error. The TCR sequence derives from an adult with an advanced solid tumor such as melanoma, head and neck, liver or kidney cancer. The rearranged chain carries TRBV7-2 and TRBJ1-1; no D gene can be assigned with confidence. The material sequenced was CD4+ or CD8+ T cells sorted from blood, taken in a trial of the OX40 agonist ivuxolimab. Here is the DNA: TGTGCCAGCAGCTTAGTAGGGAACAGTGAAGCTTTCTTT. Translated, it gives CASSLVGNSEAFF.